This T cell receptor (beta chain) derives from a study of glioma-infiltrating T cells after dendritic cell vaccination. Selection required adequate fresh-frozen tumor tissue plus more than two years' survival data. Isocitrate dehydrogenase mutation was absent in all glioblastoma patients. TCRB CDR3 was amplified from 2 ug genomic DNA or less. The PCR used 60 V beta and 13 J beta primers. Assay: immunoSEQ multiplex PCR; the TCRdb copy retains only in-frame clones and omits some. The table lists about 30,000 clones, 90% of them singletons. The V end was cut by 1 base, the J end by 2 bases, with 10 bases between. The CDR3 has 14 residues. Germline V CDR1 and CDR2: SGHRS, YFSETQ.

Sequencing was performed on blood, taken before dendritic cell vaccination. The receptor comes from a human donor with glioblastoma. This chain joins TRBV5-1 and TRBJ2-7, with D maybe TRBD2 (6 bases). CDR3 sequence: CASSLNSGTYEQYF. The CDR3 DNA reads TGCGCCAGCAGCTTGAATAGCGGAACCTACGAGCAGTACTTC.